This TCR beta chain comes out of a study of T cells in Graves' hyperthyroidism and ophthalmopathy. Study-level background: At initial diagnosis, before any treatment had begun, peripheral blood was obtained.

The germline V gene has CDR1 SGDLS and CDR2 YYNGEE. CDR3 size: 15 residues. Trimming stripped 4 bases from V and 4 bases from J, with 16 bases between. Patients between 18 and 65 years old had hyperthyroidism, newly diagnosed and lasting under 2 months. Patients were excluded because of uncontrolled infection, other autoimmune disease, pregnancy or lactation. Diagnoses were established using clinical symptoms, serum thyroxine and TRAb, thyroid ultrasound and orbital computed tomography. TCR beta CDR3 regions were amplified from RNA. Primed by the HTBI set, a first-round RT-PCR was run on the TCR CDR3. Each CDR3 protein gets one entry after TCRdb re-called the multiplex PCR reads with MiXCR. The table lists fewer than 800,000 distinct CDR3 sequences, around 15% of them singletons.

The V and J genes are TRBV9 and TRBJ2-3; no clear D. The sample was blood. This receptor was identified in a man younger than 35 with Graves' hyperthyroidism. CDR3 protein: CASSPPEGPADTQYF. The CDR3 DNA follows: TGTGCCAGCAGCCCCCCGGAAGGTCCCGCAGATACGCAGTATTTT. Combining the CDR3 with reference TRBV9 and TRBJ2-3 gives the whole variable domain DSGVTQTPKHLITATGQRVTLRCSPRSGDLSVYWYQQSLDQGLQFLIQYYNGEERAKGNILERFSAQQFPDLHSELNLSSLELGDSALYFCASSPPEGPADTQYFGPGTRLTVL.